The clone carrying this T cell receptor beta chain was seen only once. Its cognate antigen is unknown. CDR1 is SGHKS and CDR2 is YYEKEE in the germline V gene (reference sequence). CDR3 length: 12 residues. Trimming cost V 1 base and J 5 bases, with 6 bases left between them. These data originate in a study of cytomegalovirus exposure and HLA in healthy donors. Study as a whole: The study's early data release held roughly 91 million unique TCRs from HLA-typed donors.

Study conclusions and caveats: The classifier reportedly diagnosed cytomegalovirus status with high sensitivity and specificity.

Use of 60 Vbeta and 13 Jbeta primers characterized the PCR. TCRdb's copy holds only in-frame clones and misses some; the assay was immunoSEQ multiplex PCR. The sample shows 120,000 or so clones, 80% of them seen only once. This clonotype was obtained from a young man in good health and CMV-seropositive. The V call is TRBV5-5, the J call TRBJ1-1; D not resolved. Material: PBMCs. The CDR3, as DNA: TGTGCCAGCAGCTTGTGGCGGACTGAAGCTTTCTTT. As protein: CASSLWRTEAFF. The complete variable domain, with remaining parts taken from reference TRBV5-5 and TRBJ1-1, reads DAGVTQSPTHLIKTRGQQVTLRCSPISGHKSVSWYQQVLGQGPQFIFQYYEKEERGRGNFPDRFSARQFPNYSSELNVNALLLGDSALYLCASSLWRTEAFFGQGTRLTVV.